This T cell receptor beta chain stems from a study of cytomegalovirus exposure and HLA in healthy donors. Primers for the PCR totalled 60 Vbeta and 13 Jbeta. Assay used: immunoSEQ multiplex PCR; TCRdb lists only in-frame clones, some missing. The sample gives fewer than 200,000 clones, around 82% of which show up once; about 1.5% is in the top ten. Trimming left V 3 bases short and J 6 bases short, with 11 bases between. CDR1 SGHTA and CDR2 FQGNSA come from the germline V gene. The CDR3 has 13 residues. Findings and caveats of the study: Based on reports, TCR beta sequences accurately predicted HLA-A and HLA-B alleles for most subjects. In a later analysis, a missense DCLRE1C variant was linked to TCR beta V- and J-gene trimming. In vitro testing confirmed a few CMV-associated chains as specific for CMV antigens.

To note about this clone: Its antigen is undetermined.

This TCR was recovered from a male donor in good health and CMV-seronegative. The source material was PBMCs. The chain links TRBV7-2 to TRBJ1-1, with TRBD1 as a possible D gene (5 bases). CDR3 sequence reads: CASSLVRVPEAFF. The DNA for the CDR3 is TGTGCCAGCAGCTTGGTCAGGGTACCTGAAGCTTTCTTT.